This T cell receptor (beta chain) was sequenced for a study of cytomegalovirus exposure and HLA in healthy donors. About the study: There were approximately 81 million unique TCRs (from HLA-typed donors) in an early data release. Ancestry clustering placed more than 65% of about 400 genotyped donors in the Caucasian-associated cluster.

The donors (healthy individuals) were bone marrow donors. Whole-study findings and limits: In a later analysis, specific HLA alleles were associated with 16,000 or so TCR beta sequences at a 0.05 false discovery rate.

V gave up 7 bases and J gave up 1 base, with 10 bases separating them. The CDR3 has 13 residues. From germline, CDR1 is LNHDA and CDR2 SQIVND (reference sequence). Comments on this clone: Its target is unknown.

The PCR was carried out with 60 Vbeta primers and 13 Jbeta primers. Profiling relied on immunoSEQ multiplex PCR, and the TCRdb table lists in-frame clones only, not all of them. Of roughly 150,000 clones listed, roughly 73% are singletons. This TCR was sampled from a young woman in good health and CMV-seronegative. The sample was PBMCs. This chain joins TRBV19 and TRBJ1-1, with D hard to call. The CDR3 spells CASIATRNTEAFF. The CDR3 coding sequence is TGTGCCAGTATTGCGACACGGAACACTGAAGCTTTCTTT.